The next 6 T cell receptor beta chains were all read from a single sample in a study of cytomegalovirus exposure and HLA in healthy donors. Both 60 Vbeta primers and 13 Jbeta primers went into the PCR. Clones were read by immunoSEQ multiplex PCR, and TCRdb kept only the in-frame ones, dropping some. The sample lists 150,000 to 200,000 clones, around 75% seen once, with approximately 2.4% in the top ten. Sequenced sample: PBMCs. These receptors originate from a male donor in good health and CMV-seronegative.

The chain uses TRBV9 and TRBJ1-2; 11 nucleotides match TRBD1. The CDR3 runs to 15 residues. Per the germline V gene, CDR1 is SGDLS and CDR2 is YYNGEE. The V gene end was trimmed by 5 bases and the J gene end by 4 bases; junction bases not matched to a gene: 7. CDR3 residues: CASRETGTGGYGYTF. The DNA of the CDR3 is TGTGCCAGCAGGGAAACCGGGACAGGGGGCTATGGCTACACCTTC.

This chain uses TRBV30 with TRBJ1-2; D is possibly TRBD1 (5 bases). The germline gives CDR1 GTSNPN, CDR2 SVGIG (reference sequence). Trimming took 5 bases from V and 2 from J, leaving 9 bases between them. This CDR3 region has 12 residues. In DNA form, the CDR3 reads TGTGCCTGGGAGACAGAGAACTATGGCTACACCTTC. Amino acid sequence: CAWETENYGYTF. Full variable domain (rest looked up from reference TRBV30 and TRBJ1-2): SQTIHQWPATLVQPVGSPLSLECTVEGTSNPNLYWYRQAAGRGLQLLFYSVGIGQISSEVPQNLSASRPQDRQFILSSKKLLLSDSGFYLCAWETENYGYTFGSGTRLTVV.

For the CDR3, the DNA is TGTGCCAGCCGGGCTAGCGGGGGATTTGATGAGCAGTTCTTC. This encodes CASRASGGFDEQFF. J is TRBJ2-1 and V is TRBV6-1; 10 nucleotides line up with TRBD2. The CDR3 is 14 residues long. Germline CDR1 is MNHNS and CDR2 is SASEGT. The trim removed 8 bases at V and 8 bases at J, leaving 9 bases unmatched.

In its sample, this clone was seen a few times. This chain uses TRBV7-9 with TRBJ2-4; 11 nucleotides line up with TRBD1. J was trimmed by 8 bases and V by 5 bases; bases with no gene match: 5. The CDR3 length is 14 residues. From germline, CDR1 is SEHNR and CDR2 FQNEAQ (reference sequence). CDR3 sequence reads: CASSLPGQGDIQYF. The CDR3 coding sequence is TGTGCCAGCAGCCTACCGGGACAGGGGGACATTCAGTACTTC.

The chain joins TRBV19 to TRBJ2-7; 8 nucleotides agree with TRBD1. Looked up from germline, CDR1 is LNHDA and CDR2 is SQIVND (reference sequence). CDR3 length equals 16 residues. V lost 2 bases and J lost 0; bases outside the gene matches: 6. CDR3 residues: CASSIRSQGASYEQYF. The DNA for the CDR3 is TGTGCCAGTAGTATACGGTCCCAGGGGGCCTCCTACGAGCAGTACTTC.

The chain employs TRBV7-2 and TRBJ1-3; D may be TRBD1 (5 bases). The CDR3 runs 16 residues. Germline loops: CDR1 SGHTA, CDR2 FQGNSA. Trimming pared 3 bases from V and 4 bases from J, leaving 16 bases between. CDR3 coding DNA: TGTGCCAGCAGCTTTTATTCAGCAGGGATCGGAAACACCATATATTTT. Amino acids: CASSFYSAGIGNTIYF.